The source of this TCR beta chain is a study of long-term antiretroviral therapy in people with HIV. Broader study findings: Increased diversity was seen after ART, yet it remained lower than in transplant donor controls. Controls showed broader CDR3 length ranges than did the HIV repertoires.

With survey level as its setting, the immunoSEQ assay was v3.0. Sequencing was performed with immunoSEQ multiplex PCR; in TCRdb, only in-frame clones are kept and a portion is missing. The table records about 20,000 clones, approximately 89% of them present only once. Germline V gives CDR1 MDHEN, CDR2 SYDVKM. V lost 6 bases to trimming and J lost 0 bases, with 13 bases between them. The CDR3 sequence is 15 residues long. Every participant gave one or more pre-ART and two or more post-ART PBMC samples. Ahead of DNA extraction, samples held about 0.95-10 million cryopreserved PBMC each. Of note for this clone: The antigen is not known.

The genes are TRBV28 and TRBJ2-3, with a weak D call TRBD2 (5 bases). This TCR was sampled from a man aged 35 to 55 with HIV. The input for sequencing was unsorted PBMCs, taken 0.5 years after starting antiretroviral therapy. CDR3 residues: CASRLPLGSTDTQYF. CDR3 in DNA: TGTGCCAGCAGGCTCCCACTAGGGAGCACAGATACGCAGTATTTT.